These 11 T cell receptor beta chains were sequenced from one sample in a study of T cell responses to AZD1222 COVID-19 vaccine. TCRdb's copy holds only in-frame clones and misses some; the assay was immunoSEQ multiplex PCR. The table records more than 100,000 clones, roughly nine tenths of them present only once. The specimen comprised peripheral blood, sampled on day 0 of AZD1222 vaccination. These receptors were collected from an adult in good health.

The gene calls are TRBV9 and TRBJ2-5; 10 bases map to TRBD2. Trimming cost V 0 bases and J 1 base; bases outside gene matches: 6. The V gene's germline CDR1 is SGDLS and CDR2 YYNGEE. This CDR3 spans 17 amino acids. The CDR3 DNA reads TGTGCCAGCAGCGTAGGAGTAGCGGGAGGCACCCAAGAGACCCAGTACTTC. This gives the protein CASSVGVAGGTQETQYF.

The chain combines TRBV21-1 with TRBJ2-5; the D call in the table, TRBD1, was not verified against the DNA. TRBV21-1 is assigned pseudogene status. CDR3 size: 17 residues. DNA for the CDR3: TGTGCCAGCAGCAAAGCGGGGCACAGGGAAGTCCAAGAGACCCAGTACTTC. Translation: CASSKAGHREVQETQYF.

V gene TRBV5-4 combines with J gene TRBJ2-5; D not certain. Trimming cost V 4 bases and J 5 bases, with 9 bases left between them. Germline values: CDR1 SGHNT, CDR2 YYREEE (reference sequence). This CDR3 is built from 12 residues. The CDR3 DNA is TGTGCCAGCAGCACTGCCCGGGAGACCCAGTACTTC. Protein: CASSTARETQYF.

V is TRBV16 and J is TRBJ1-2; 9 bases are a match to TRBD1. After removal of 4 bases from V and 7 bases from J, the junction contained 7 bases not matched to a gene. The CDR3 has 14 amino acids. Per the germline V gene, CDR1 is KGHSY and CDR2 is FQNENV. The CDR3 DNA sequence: TGTGCCAGCAGCCCAGAGGACAGGGGAGTTGGCTACACCTTC. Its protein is CASSPEDRGVGYTF.

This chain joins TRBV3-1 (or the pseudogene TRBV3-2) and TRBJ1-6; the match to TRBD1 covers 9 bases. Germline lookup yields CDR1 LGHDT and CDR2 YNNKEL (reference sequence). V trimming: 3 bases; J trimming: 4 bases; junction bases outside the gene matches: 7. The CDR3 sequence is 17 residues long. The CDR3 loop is CASSQATGGAYNSPLHF. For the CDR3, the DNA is TGTGCCAGCAGCCAGGCGACAGGGGGGGCGTATAATTCACCCCTCCACTTT.

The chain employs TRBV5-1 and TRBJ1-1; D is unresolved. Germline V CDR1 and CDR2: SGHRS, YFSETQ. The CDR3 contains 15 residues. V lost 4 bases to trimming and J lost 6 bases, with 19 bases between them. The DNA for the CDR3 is TGCGCCAGCAGCCTCGCTGGCGGGCCAGGAGCTGAAGCTTTCTTT. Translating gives CASSLAGGPGAEAFF.

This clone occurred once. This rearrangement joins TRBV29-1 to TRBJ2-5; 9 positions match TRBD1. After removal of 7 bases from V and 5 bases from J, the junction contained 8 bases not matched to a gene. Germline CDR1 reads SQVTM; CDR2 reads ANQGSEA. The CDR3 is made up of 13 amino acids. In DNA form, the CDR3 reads TGCAGCGGGGGGGACAGGGCAGGGGAGACCCAGTACTTC. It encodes CSGGDRAGETQYF.

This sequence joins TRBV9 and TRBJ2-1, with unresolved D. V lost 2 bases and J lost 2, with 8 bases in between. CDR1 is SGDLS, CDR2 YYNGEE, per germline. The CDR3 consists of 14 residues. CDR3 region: CASSVGPAYNEQFF. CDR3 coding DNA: TGTGCCAGCAGCGTTGGGCCAGCCTACAATGAGCAGTTCTTC. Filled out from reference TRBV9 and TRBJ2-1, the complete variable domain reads DSGVTQTPKHLITATGQRVTLRCSPRSGDLSVYWYQQSLDQGLQFLIQYYNGEERAKGNILERFSAQQFPDLHSELNLSSLELGDSALYFCASSVGPAYNEQFFGPGTRLTVL.

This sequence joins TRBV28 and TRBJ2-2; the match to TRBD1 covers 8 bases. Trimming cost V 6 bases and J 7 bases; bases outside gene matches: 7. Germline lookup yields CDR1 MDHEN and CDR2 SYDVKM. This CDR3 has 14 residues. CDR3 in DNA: TGTGCCAGCAGGGAAGGACAGGGCGTCGGGGAGCTGTTTTTT. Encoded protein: CASREGQGVGELFF.

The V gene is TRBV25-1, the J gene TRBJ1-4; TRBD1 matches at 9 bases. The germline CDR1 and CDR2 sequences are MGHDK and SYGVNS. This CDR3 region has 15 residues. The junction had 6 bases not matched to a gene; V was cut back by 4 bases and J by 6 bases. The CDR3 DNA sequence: TGTGCCAGCAGTGCCCCGGGACAGGGAGATGAAAAACTGTTTTTT. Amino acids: CASSAPGQGDEKLFF.

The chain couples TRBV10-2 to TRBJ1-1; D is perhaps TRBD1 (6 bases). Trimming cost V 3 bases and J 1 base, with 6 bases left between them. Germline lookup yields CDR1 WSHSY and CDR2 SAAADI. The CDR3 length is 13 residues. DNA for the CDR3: TGCGCCAGCAGTGAAGGGGGGAACACTGAAGCTTTCTTT. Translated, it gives CASSEGGNTEAFF.